The rows below give T cell receptor beta chains drawn from one sample of a study of blood T cell repertoires in COVID-19. The assay was immunoSEQ multiplex PCR, and TCRdb's table has in-frame clones only and misses some. This sample carries fewer than 350,000 clones, 75% to 90% of them seen once, and the ten largest clones take approximately 14%. Sequencing input: peripheral blood. Receptors originate from an older woman with COVID-19, enrolled during active disease. Both conserved end residues are part of each CDR3. D genes are given only for firm matches.

TRBJ2-3 TRBV24-1 TRBD2 CATSDFLAGGRTDTQYF
TRBJ2-5 TRBV14 . CASSQYYRDGETQYF
TRBJ2-1 TRBV7-2 TRBD2 CASSSSRGSGGSEQFF
TRBJ2-2 TRBV4-2 . CASSQLLAATGELFF
TRBJ2-5 TRBV23-1 . CASSQIVGLRQAQETQYF
TRBJ2-7 TRBV30 TRBD2 CAWRPTGTRPEQYF
TRBJ2-7 TRBV29-1 TRBD1 CSVEEQGATAYEQYF
TRBJ1-2 TRBV19 . CASSITAGYGYTF
TRBJ1-5 TRBV9 . CASSVGTPNQPQHF
TRBJ2-3 TRBV10-3 TRBD1 CAISSKDRSTDTQYF
TRBJ1-3 TRBV5-1 . CASSGGYSGNTIYF
TRBJ1-4 TRBV12-5 . CASGSLSRDIPTNEKLFF
TRBJ2-5 TRBV11-2 . CASSLGQMAAETQYF
TRBJ2-3 TRBV5-1 . CASSLARVLKSSTDTQYF
TRBJ2-1 TRBV4-2 TRBD2 CASSQERASGGGEQFF
TRBJ1-2 TRBV19 . CASRNGGGDFYGYTF
TRBJ1-5 TRBV12-2 . CASRAFEPDSRNQPQHF
TRBJ1-2 TRBV5-5 . CASSLDPSVFGYTF
TRBJ2-2 TRBV11-2 TRBD2 CASRPSPLAGGPYTGELFF
TRBJ1-5 TRBV18 . CASSPLGPNSNQPQHF
TRBJ1-4 TRBV27 . CASSPKQGTNEKLFF
TRBJ2-5 TRBV30 TRBD1 CAWTLGYRGGETQYF
TRBJ1-5 TRBV5-4 . CASSLRSFSNQPQHF
TRBJ1-2 TRBV7-9 . CASSFVGSYGYTF
TRBJ2-7 TRBV28 TRBD2 CASSLESGGLREQYF
TRBJ1-6 TRBV6-6 . CASSLRRDSPLHF
TRBJ2-5 TRBV5-1 . CASSFIGGTPGETQYF
TRBJ2-7 TRBV7-8 . CASSPRGNEQYF
TRBJ1-3 TRBV5-1 TRBD1 CASSSTGDPGNTIYF
TRBJ1-1 TRBV18 . CASSPTIQNTEAFF
TRBJ1-3 TRBV30 . CAWSVQGNTIYF
TRBJ1-2 TRBV5-1 . CASSFGGPLPRGYTF
TRBJ2-5 TRBV18 TRBD2 CASSPPSGVETQYF
TRBJ2-7 TRBV2 . CAIDFKGSPTVYEQYF
TRBJ2-5 TRBV19 TRBD2 CASSLPTSGAFQETQYF
TRBJ2-7 TRBV2 . CASSEPRSSYEQYF
TRBJ2-5 TRBV7-7 . CASSLERRETQYF
TRBJ2-1 TRBV6-4 TRBD1 CASSGNRGPVNEQFF